This is a list of T cell receptor beta chains from one sample in a study of shared clonotypes between healthy human individuals. Generated by immunoSEQ multiplex PCR, the TCRdb table keeps only in-frame clones and is missing some. Among millions of clones, around nine tenths were seen once, and the ten largest hold more than 0.12%. The sequenced sample consisted of naive CD4+ T cells sorted from blood. The receptor set was obtained from a man aged 18 to 29 in good health. Each CDR3 is given with its conserved first and last residue. D genes are given only for firm matches. Some rows have no size entry. The others give once, few or many, or a class for an expanded clone.

TRBD2 TRBJ2-1 - TRBV27 TGTGCCAGCAGTACCCGACTAGCGGTCGACTCCTACAATGAGCAGTTCTTC CASSTRLAVDSYNEQFF
TRBD2 TRBJ2-3 - TRBV5-4 TGTGCCAGCAGCCCGGCTAGCGGGAGCACAGATACGCAGTATTTT CASSPASGSTDTQYF
- TRBJ2-5 - TRBV30 TGTGCCTGGAGTAGAATAAAAGTGGCGGGTATCGGGGAGACCCAGTACTTC CAWSRIKVAGIGETQYF
TRBD1 TRBJ2-7 - TRBV7-9 TGTGCCAGCAGCTTAGCGGAAGGACAGGGCCAAGGGTACTTC CASSLAEGQGQGYF
TRBD1 TRBJ1-2 - TRBV20-1 TGCAGTGCAGGGCAGGGGGATGGCTACACCTTC CSAGQGDGYTF
- TRBJ2-5 - TRBV5-1 TGCGCCAGCAGGGAAAACCAAGAGACCCAGTACTTC CASRENQETQYF
TRBD1 TRBJ1-1 - TRBV7-9 TGTGCCAGCAGCTTAGCAAGACTCGGGACAGCCCTTGGGGGCACTGAAGCTTTCTTT CASSLARLGTALGGTEAFF
- TRBJ2-7 - TRBV10-3 TGTGCCATCAGTTTCACAGGTCAGAAGTACTTC CAISFTGQKYF
- TRBJ1-1 - TRBV7-8 TGTGCCAGCAGCTTAGGGGGACATAGTGAAGCTTTCTTT CASSLGGHSEAFF
- TRBJ2-5 - TRBV10-3 TGTGCCATCAGTGAAATGTGGGAAGAGACCCAGTACTTC CAISEMWEETQYF
TRBD2 TRBJ2-3 - TRBV9 TGTGCCAGCAGCAAGGGACTAGCGGCGTGGGTCGATACGCAGTATTTT CASSKGLAAWVDTQYF
TRBD1 TRBJ1-2 - TRBV9 TGTGCCAGCACCCGGGACAGATCGAACTATGGCTACACCTTC CASTRDRSNYGYTF
TRBD1 TRBJ1-5 few TRBV29-1 TGCAGCTCGGGAGAGGGGGCCAATCAGCCCCAGCATTTT CSSGEGANQPQHF
- TRBJ2-6 - TRBV10-3 TGTGCCATCAGTGAGTCGAGGGAAACTGGGGCCAACGTCCTGACTTTC CAISESRETGANVLTF
- TRBJ1-1 - TRBV27 TGTGCCAGCAACCGGAGGGGGTACACTGAAGCTTTCTTT CASNRRGYTEAFF
- TRBJ1-5 - TRBV18 TGTGCCAGCTCACCACCGTCGCTGGGCACCCAGCATTTT CASSPPSLGTQHF
TRBD1 TRBJ1-1 - TRBV5-1 TGCGCCAGCAGCTTGATGCCAGGGGGCGAGATTATCACTGAAGCTTTCTTT CASSLMPGGEIITEAFF
- TRBJ2-7 once TRBV27 TGTGCCAGCAGTTCGCTTCGGACTACCTCCTACGAGCAGTACTTC CASSSLRTTSYEQYF
- TRBJ2-7 - TRBV19 TGTGCCAGTAGTGCCTTCGACCGGGGCTCCCCCCACTACGAGCAGTACTTC CASSAFDRGSPHYEQYF
- TRBJ1-1 - TRBV19 TGTGCCAGTAGTATAGTTTCTCAGGGGAACACTGAAGCTTTCTTT CASSIVSQGNTEAFF
- TRBJ1-5 - TRBV12-5 TGTGCTAGTGGTCAACAAGACAGGTTGGAACAGCCCCAGCATTTT CASGQQDRLEQPQHF
- TRBJ2-6 - TRBV5-4 TGTGCCAGCAGCTTGACGGGCCTATCTGGGGCCAACGTCCTGACTTTC CASSLTGLSGANVLTF
TRBD1 TRBJ1-2 - TRBV14 TGTGCCAGCAGCCAAGTAGGGGACAGCCCTTATGGCTACACCTTC CASSQVGDSPYGYTF
- TRBJ1-2 - TRBV30 TGTGCCTGGAAGGGACACTCTAACTATGGCTACACCTTC CAWKGHSNYGYTF
- TRBJ2-5 - TRBV20-1 TGCAGTGCAAGGGGGGAGACCCAGTACTTC CSARGETQYF
TRBD1 TRBJ1-1 few TRBV29-1 TGCAGCGGGGGACAGGGGGATGAAGCTTTCTTT CSGGQGDEAFF
TRBD2 TRBJ2-7 - TRBV6-6 TGTGCCAGCAGTTACTCGTCTAGCGGTAGCTACGAGCAGTACTTC CASSYSSSGSYEQYF
- TRBJ1-4 - TRBV9 TGTGCCAGCAGCGTAAGGGCCGGGGGTGAAAAACTGTTTTTT CASSVRAGGEKLFF
TRBD2 TRBJ2-1 - TRBV6-4 TGTGCCAGCAGTGAGAGCGGGAGTGGGGAGCAGTTCTTC CASSESGSGEQFF
TRBD1 TRBJ1-4 - TRBV27 TGTGCCAGCAGTTTGTCGACAGGGGGCGTTATTGAAAAACTGTTTTTT CASSLSTGGVIEKLFF
TRBD2 TRBJ2-7 - TRBV6-6 TGTGCCAGCAAGAATAGCGGGGGGAAAAGCTCCTACGAGCAGTACTTC CASKNSGGKSSYEQYF
TRBD1 TRBJ1-4 - TRBV2 TGTGCCAGCATCTGGGACAGAGATAGGATAGAACTGTTTTTT CASIWDRDRIELFF
TRBD2 TRBJ2-1 few TRBV6-5 TGTGCCAGCAGCTACACGGTAGCGGGACACAATGAGCAGTTCTTC CASSYTVAGHNEQFF
TRBD2 TRBJ2-2 - TRBV2 TGTGCCAGCAGATCCCTTGCGGGGGGGCGCACCGGGGAGCTGTTTTTT CASRSLAGGRTGELFF
- TRBJ2-1 - TRBV10-3 TGTGCCATCAGTGTTGTGAGGGCCAATGAGCAGTTCTTC CAISVVRANEQFF
- TRBJ2-6 - TRBV29-1 TGCAGCGTTGATCCCGGGCCCGGGGCCAACGTCCTGACTTTC CSVDPGPGANVLTF
- TRBJ2-7 - TRBV6-1 TGTGCCAGCAGTCAGGGAACCTACGAGCAGTACTTC CASSQGTYEQYF
- TRBJ1-1 once TRBV6-1 TGTGCCAGCAGTGAAAGGGGGTTAGAAGCTTTCTTT CASSERGLEAFF
- TRBJ1-1 - TRBV9 TGTGCCAGCAGCACCTCCCCTAGTAACACTGAAGCTTTCTTT CASSTSPSNTEAFF
TRBD2 TRBJ2-7 - TRBV4-3 TGCGCCAGCAGCCAGGAAGATATGGCGAGCGGGAGGGGAACCTACGAGCAGTACTTC CASSQEDMASGRGTYEQYF
- TRBJ2-5 once TRBV7-2 TGTGCCAGCGGCGATTGGGCTTTCGAGACCCAGTACTTC CASGDWAFETQYF
TRBD1 TRBJ2-7 - TRBV5-1 TGCGCCAGCAGCTTGGGGACAGGAATGGCGTTGGAGCAGTACTTC CASSLGTGMALEQYF
- TRBJ1-5 - TRBV6-1 TGTGCCAGCAGTTCGGGTCTAAGCAATCAGCCCCAGCATTTT CASSSGLSNQPQHF